Shown below are 31 T cell receptor beta chains from a single sample sequenced in a study of human T cells and chemical hapten exposure (dated by TCRdb to the early 2020s). The library came from RACE. Sequencing was carried out with a NextSeq 500. TCRdb cleaned the public reads at Q25 with fastp, built clones with MiXCR and kept in-frame beta chains. Rows with one shared CDR3 protein collapse into an entry with the most common genes and DNA. The sample includes under 95,000 distinct CDR3 sequences, with around 9% observed a single time. In total, the top ten clones hold around 3% of the sample. What the time point label conveys for this sample: healthy volunteer bleed at 2 weeks. Total RNA was extracted from unfractionated whole blood collected in Tempus Blood RNA tubes. Material: whole blood. Receptor source: a female donor in good health. Some clones in this sample may be carry-over from other donors' samples.

This clonotype was picked up many times. The V and J genes are TRBV25-1 and TRBJ2-2; D gene uncertain. This CDR3 is 13 amino acids long. Germline V gene lookup returns CDR1 MGHDK and CDR2 SYGVNS. The ends were cut back, 2 bases at V and 5 bases at J, with 6 bases in the middle. CDR3 nucleotides: TGTGCCAGCAGTGAAGTCGTTACCGGGGAGCTGTTTTTT. It translates to CASSEVVTGELFF.

This clonotype was observed many times. The V call is TRBV7-2, the J call TRBJ2-5; D gene ambiguous. The germline CDR1 and CDR2 sequences are SGHTA and FQGNSA. The CDR3 consists of 14 residues. Deletions cut 1 base from V and 1 base from J, with 7 bases between. CDR3 protein: CASSLDFAQETQYF. CDR3 coding DNA: TGTGCCAGCAGCTTAGACTTTGCCCAAGAGACCCAGTACTTC. The variable domain in full, with the rest retrieved from reference TRBV7-2 and TRBJ2-5, is GAGVSQSPSNKVTEKGKDVELRCDPISGHTALYWYRQSLGQGLEFLIYFQGNSAPDKSGLPSDRFSAERTGGSVSTLTIQRTQQEDSAVYLCASSLDFAQETQYFGPGTRLLVL.

This clonotype was observed a handful of times. V gene TRBV20-1 combines with J gene TRBJ1-4; perhaps D is TRBD1 or TRBD2 (5 bases each). The DNA end favors TRBJ2-2, so the J call may be wrong. Germline CDR1 is DFQATT and CDR2 is SNEGSKA (reference sequence). The CDR3 has 13 residues. Written as DNA, the CDR3 is TGCAGTGCTACGGAAAAATCCGGGACGGAGCTGTTTTTT. Protein: CSATEKSGTELFF.

Comment on this clonotype: Likely a read error: the CDR3 ends without its conserved phenylalanine or tryptophan. The V and J genes are TRBV18 and TRBJ2-1, with TRBD1 as a possible D gene (6 bases). The CDR3 is made up of 17 amino acids. CDR1 and CDR2 from the germline V gene are KGHSH and LQKENI. V shed 4 bases and J shed 9 bases, with 25 bases lying between them. In DNA form, the CDR3 reads TGTGCCAGCTCACGTGGTGGGGCCGGGACACCCCTCGGTGAGCAGTTCTTA. Translated, it gives CASSRGGAGTPLGEQFL.

There are a few counts of this clonotype. The V gene is TRBV20-1, the J gene TRBJ2-1; 7 bases are a match to TRBD2. Looked up from germline, CDR1 is DFQATT and CDR2 is SNEGSKA (reference sequence). The CDR3 runs 15 residues. The V segment lost 7 bases and the J segment 9 bases; nucleotides outside the gene matches: 18. The CDR3 is CSVISGRDSMREQFF. In nucleotides, the CDR3 is TGCAGTGTCATTAGTGGGAGGGATAGTATGCGTGAGCAGTTCTTC.

This clonotype was found a few times. The genes are TRBV2 and TRBJ2-5; 9 positions match TRBD2. This CDR3 has 17 residues. The J segment lost 4 bases and the V segment lost 6 bases, leaving 15 bases of the junction unmatched. Germline CDR1 is SNHLY and CDR2 is FYNNEI. The CDR3 region has the DNA TGTGCCAGCAGGCCCGATTGGCGGGAGGGCCTCGGAGAGACCCAGTACTTC. Translated: CASRPDWREGLGETQYF.

This clonotype was observed at least ten times. V usage is TRBV7-6 and J usage is TRBJ2-7; 8 positions agree with TRBD2. The ends lost 2 bases at V and 1 base at J; junction bases unmatched: 7. Germline V gene lookup returns CDR1 SGHVS and CDR2 FNYEAQ. This CDR3 is 16 amino acids long. CDR3: CASSLQLADGSYEQYF. CDR3 in DNA: TGTGCCAGCAGCTTACAACTAGCGGACGGTTCCTACGAGCAGTACTTC.

The gene calls are TRBV5-1 and TRBJ2-7; D unresolved. Germline V gene sequence: CDR1 SGHRS, CDR2 YFSETQ. This CDR3 has 13 residues. Trimming shortened V by 3 bases and J by 2 bases, and 9 bases separated the two germline ends. CDR3 nucleotides: TGCGCCAGCAGCTACGACCGGGCCTACGAGCAGTACTTC. Translated: CASSYDRAYEQYF. Full variable domain (missing parts from reference TRBV5-1 and TRBJ2-7): KAGVTQTPRYLIKTRGQQVTLSCSPISGHRSVSWYQQTPGQGLQFLFEYFSETQRNKGNFPGRFSGRQFSNSRSEMNVSTLELGDSALYLCASSYDRAYEQYFGPGTRLTVT.

The chain recombines TRBV6-5 with TRBJ1-2; D is unresolved. There are 12 residues in the CDR3. Germline loops: CDR1 MNHEY, CDR2 SVGAGI. Trimming stripped 7 bases from V and 0 bases from J, with 6 bases between. CDR3 amino acids: CASTTSNYGYTF. The DNA of the CDR3 is TGTGCCAGCACCACCTCTAACTATGGCTACACCTTC.

The CDR3 bases are TGTGCCAGCAGCTCCGGACCGGGACAGGGGAACACTGAAGCTTTCTTT. This translates into CASSSGPGQGNTEAFF. This sequence joins TRBV7-8 and TRBJ1-1; TRBD1 matches at 9 bases. V lost 4 bases and J lost 1; bases outside the gene matches: 7. CDR1 and CDR2 from the germline V gene are SGHVS and FQNEAQ. There are 16 residues in the CDR3.

This clonotype was observed at least ten times. V gene TRBV6-2 or TRBV6-3 combines with J gene TRBJ1-5, with D perhaps matching TRBD1 (6 bases). Germline loops: CDR1 MNHEY, CDR2 SVGEGT. V was cut by 0 bases and J by 7 bases, with 16 bases left in between. The length of the CDR3 is 16 residues. CDR3 sequence reads: CASSYSRSGVGQPQHF. The CDR3 nucleotides are TGTGCCAGCAGTTACTCGAGATCAGGGGTGGGACAGCCCCAGCATTTT.

This clonotype was detected only a few times. The chain links TRBV29-1 to TRBJ2-3; 7 nucleotides agree with TRBD2. Germline assignment: CDR1 SQVTM and CDR2 ANQGSEA. The J segment lost 4 bases and the V segment lost 2 bases, leaving 6 bases of the junction unmatched. The CDR3 has 14 amino acids. CDR3 coding DNA: TGCAGCGTTGAATGGGCGGGAGAAGCAGATACGCAGTATTTT. Encoded protein: CSVEWAGEADTQYF.

The V call is TRBV29-1, the J call TRBJ2-3, with 7 bases identical to TRBD1. This CDR3 is 16 amino acids long. Germline values: CDR1 SQVTM, CDR2 ANQGSEA. J gave up 2 bases and V 0 bases, and 8 bases lay outside the gene matches. CDR3 sequence: CSVEDGRGMNTDTQYF. In nucleotides, the CDR3 is TGCAGCGTTGAAGATGGCAGGGGGATGAACACAGATACGCAGTATTTT.

This clonotype was picked up many times. The chain has TRBV27 and TRBJ2-7; TRBD1 matches 10 bases. The V gene's germline CDR1 is MNHEY and CDR2 SMNVEV (reference sequence). V gave up 6 bases and J gave up 7 bases; unmatched junction bases: 12. This CDR3 region has 15 residues. The CDR3 loop is CASRLRDRGPREQYF. In nucleotides, the CDR3 is TGTGCCAGCAGACTAAGGGACAGGGGCCCCAGGGAGCAGTACTTC.

V and J are TRBV7-3 and TRBJ1-1, with D maybe TRBD1 (6 bases). Trimming stripped 3 bases from V and 6 bases from J, with 17 bases between. The length of the CDR3 is 15 residues. Germline V gene lookup returns CDR1 SGHTA and CDR2 FQGTGA. The CDR3 sequence: CASSLSQGRGAEAFF. In DNA form, the CDR3 reads TGTGCCAGCAGCTTGTCACAGGGAAGAGGGGCTGAAGCTTTCTTT. The whole variable domain, filled in from reference TRBV7-3 and TRBJ1-1, reads GAGVSQTPSNKVTEKGKYVELRCDPISGHTALYWYRQSLGQGPEFLIYFQGTGAADDSGLPNDRFFAVRPEGSVSTLKIQRTERGDSAVYLCASSLSQGRGAEAFFGQGTRLTVV.

This clonotype was picked up a small number of times. The gene calls are TRBV25-1 and TRBJ2-4; D is possibly TRBD2 (6 bases). Trimming stripped 2 bases from V and 0 bases from J, with 17 bases between. This CDR3 spans 18 amino acids. Looked up from germline, CDR1 is MGHDK and CDR2 is SYGVNS. CDR3 nucleotides: TGTGCCAGCAGTGAAACGGGAGTGAGAGATTTAGCCAAAAACATTCAGTACTTC. Residues: CASSETGVRDLAKNIQYF.

This clonotype was detected only a few times. The J gene is TRBJ2-6, the V gene TRBV7-2; 9 bases agree with TRBD1. This CDR3 has 16 amino acids. The V segment lost 7 bases and the J segment 2 bases; nucleotides outside the gene matches: 6. Germline V lookup: CDR1 SGHTA, CDR2 FQGNSA. The CDR3 loop is CASNIQGATGANVLTF. CDR3 bases: TGTGCCAGCAACATACAGGGGGCGACTGGGGCCAACGTCCTGACTTTC.

The genes are TRBV6-2 or TRBV6-3 and TRBJ2-7; 12 bases line up with TRBD2. Germline loops: CDR1 MNHEY, CDR2 SVGEGT. This CDR3 contains 18 residues. V trimming: 2 bases; J trimming: 2 bases; junction bases outside the gene matches: 10. CDR3 sequence reads: CASSYAGLAGGNAYEQYF. CDR3 nucleotide sequence: TGTGCCAGCAGTTACGCAGGGCTAGCGGGAGGGAACGCCTACGAGCAGTACTTC.

The table lists this clonotype with a few counts. This rearrangement joins TRBV25-1 to TRBJ1-4, with unresolved D. V shed 3 bases and J shed 8 bases, with 7 bases lying between them. There are 12 residues in the CDR3. Germline loops: CDR1 MGHDK, CDR2 SYGVNS. This chain's CDR3 is CASSDTGEKLFF. The DNA for the CDR3 is TGTGCCAGCAGTGATACGGGAGAAAAACTGTTTTTT. Complete variable domain (other parts from reference TRBV25-1 and TRBJ1-4): EADIYQTPRYLVIGTGKKITLECSQTMGHDKMYWYQQDPGMELHLIHYSYGVNSTEKGDLSSESTVSRIRTEHFPLTLESARPSHTSQYLCASSDTGEKLFFGSGTQLSVL.

This clonotype has just a few counts. The chain is built from TRBV4-3 and TRBJ2-1, with 7 bases identical to TRBD2. Germline V lookup: CDR1 LGHNA, CDR2 YSLEER. V dropped 4 bases and J dropped 7; count of bases not matched to a gene: 13. The CDR3 is 16 residues long. The CDR3 sequence is CASSPYGGRAGNEQFF. DNA of the CDR3: TGCGCCAGCAGCCCCTACGGGGGGAGGGCCGGGAATGAGCAGTTCTTC.

In its sample, this clonotype was seen many times. This sequence joins TRBV2 and TRBJ1-1; weak D call: TRBD1 (5 bases). Germline V CDR1 and CDR2: SNHLY, FYNNEI. CDR3 length equals 14 residues. Between the trimmed V and J ends, which lost 1 base and 5 bases, there was a span of 11 bases. The CDR3 DNA reads as TGTGCCAGCAGTGAAGTAGGGGTCAATACTGAAGCTTTCTTT. It codes for CASSEVGVNTEAFF. Using reference TRBV2 and TRBJ1-1 for the parts outside the CDR3, the full variable domain is EPEVTQTPSHQVTQMGQEVILRCVPISNHLYFYWYRQILGQKVEFLVSFYNNEISEKSEIFDDQFSVERPDGSNFTLKIRSTKLEDSAMYFCASSEVGVNTEAFFGQGTRLTVV.

This clonotype was observed many times. This rearrangement joins TRBV7-2 to TRBJ2-5, with TRBD2 matching 9 bases. V shed 1 base, J shed 2 bases, and the junction held 5 bases outside the gene matches. CDR3 length: 16 residues. Germline assignment: CDR1 SGHTA and CDR2 FQGNSA. The CDR3 loop reads CASSLGLTSGQETQYF. DNA for the CDR3: TGTGCCAGCAGCTTAGGCCTCACTAGCGGGCAAGAGACCCAGTACTTC.

This clonotype appeared many times. The chain is built from TRBV28 and TRBJ2-7, with TRBD2 matching over 8 bases. Germline trimming cut 7 bases from V and 4 bases from J; bases unmatched to any gene: 9. CDR3 length: 14 amino acids. Germline CDR1 is MDHEN and CDR2 is SYDVKM. CDR3 in amino acids: CASNGRSGSYEQYF. CDR3 nucleotides: TGTGCCAGCAATGGGAGGAGCGGGAGTTACGAGCAGTACTTC.

This chain joins TRBV6-1 and TRBJ1-2; D remains unclear. Germline CDR1 MNHNS, CDR2 SASEGT. Trimming cost V 3 bases and J 5 bases, with 13 bases left between them. CDR3 length equals 14 residues. Here the CDR3 reads CASSETRGSYGYTF. The CDR3 coding sequence is TGTGCCAGCAGTGAGACACGTGGTTCGTATGGCTACACCTTC.

Of note for this clonotype: One end of the junction is discordant with germline, which a read error may explain. The chain uses TRBV7-2 and TRBJ1-4, with D uncertain. Germline CDR1 SGHTA, CDR2 FQGNSA. The CDR3 sequence is 15 residues long. In DNA, the CDR3 is TGTGTCAGCAGCTTCGACCGGACAACTAATGAAAAACTGTTTTTT. Translated, it gives CVSSFDRTTNEKLFF. Together with reference TRBV7-2 and TRBJ1-4, the CDR3 gives the full variable domain: GAGVSQSPSNKVTEKGKDVELRCDPISGHTALYWYRQSLGQGLEFLIYFQGNSAPDKSGLPSDRFSAERTGGSVSTLTIQRTQQEDSAVYLCVSSFDRTTNEKLFFGSGTQLSVL.

This clonotype was seen ten or more times. The chain uses TRBV12-3 or TRBV12-4 and TRBJ2-2; D may be TRBD1 (6 bases). The ends were cut back, 5 bases at V and 2 bases at J, with 15 bases in the middle. The CDR3 is made up of 16 amino acids. CDR3 sequence: CASSTIGTSNTGELFF. For the CDR3, the DNA is TGTGCCAGCAGTACAATAGGGACATCCAACACCGGGGAGCTGTTTTTT.

This clonotype appeared a few times. The V call is TRBV2, the J call TRBJ2-7; D call uncertain. Germline assignment: CDR1 SNHLY and CDR2 FYNNEI. The CDR3 loop spans 13 amino acids. Trimming removed 7 bases from V and 3 bases from J, with 13 bases in between. The DNA for the CDR3 is TGTGCCAGCACCGTCGGACGGATCTACGAGCAGTACTTC. This translates into CASTVGRIYEQYF. Filled out from reference TRBV2 and TRBJ2-7, the complete variable domain reads EPEVTQTPSHQVTQMGQEVILRCVPISNHLYFYWYRQILGQKVEFLVSFYNNEISEKSEIFDDQFSVERPDGSNFTLKIRSTKLEDSAMYFCASTVGRIYEQYFGPGTRLTVT.

This clonotype was observed a handful of times. V gene TRBV28 combines with J gene TRBJ1-2; D might be TRBD1 (6 bases). Germline V gene data show CDR1 as MDHEN and CDR2 as SYDVKM. The CDR3 is made up of 14 amino acids. Trimming left V 2 bases short and J 8 bases short, with 15 bases between. CDR3 residues: CASSLDRPSIGYTF. The CDR3 DNA is TGTGCCAGCAGTTTAGACAGGCCCTCTATCGGCTACACCTTC.

This sequence joins TRBV12-3 or TRBV12-4 and TRBJ2-7, with D perhaps TRBD2 (6 bases). The CDR3 runs to 15 residues. V lost 3 bases and J lost 6, with 18 bases in between. This chain's CDR3 is CASSFQVTGTPEQYF. CDR3 sequence (DNA): TGTGCCAGCAGTTTCCAAGTTACCGGGACTCCCGAGCAGTACTTC.

This rearrangement joins TRBV24-1 to TRBJ2-3; the match to TRBD2 covers 7 bases. The CDR3 is 15 residues long. CDR1 KGHDR and CDR2 SFDVKD come from the germline V gene. The CDR3 DNA is TGTGTCCCCGGACTGGGAGGGGTGAGCACAGATACGCAGTATTTT. It is translated as CVPGLGGVSTDTQYF.

V gene TRBV12-3 or TRBV12-4 combines with J gene TRBJ2-1, with 7 nucleotides matching TRBD2. V gave up 5 bases and J gave up 8 bases; unmatched junction bases: 6. The CDR3 is 13 amino acids. The CDR3 reads CASSRAGVYEQFF. The CDR3 nucleotides read TGTGCCAGCAGTCGGGCGGGAGTCTATGAGCAGTTCTTC.